This TCR beta chain comes out of a study of response to subunit inactivated influenza vaccine. Study-level results: The study's authors posited that every seasonal influenza vaccination enlists few new T cells.

In germline, CDR1 is SEHNR, CDR2 FQNEAQ (reference sequence). Trimming stripped 2 bases from V and 2 bases from J, with 14 bases between. The CDR3 covers 16 residues. In regard to this clonotype: Its antigen is unidentified.

TCRdb reanalysed the RT-PCR reads using MiXCR and keeps one entry per CDR3 protein. This sample carries about 650,000 distinct CDR3 sequences, less than 15% of them seen once, and the ten largest clones take approximately 7.6%. The source was PBMCs from blood, collected 14 to 15 days before vaccination. The receptor was derived from a man aged 45-60 years who received an inactivated influenza vaccine. The rearrangement uses TRBV7-9 and TRBJ2-3, with a weak D call TRBD1 (6 bases). The CDR3 sequence: CASSLSQGGFTDTQYF. CDR3 nucleotide sequence: TGTGCCAGCAGCTTATCCCAAGGGGGTTTCACAGATACGCAGTATTTT.